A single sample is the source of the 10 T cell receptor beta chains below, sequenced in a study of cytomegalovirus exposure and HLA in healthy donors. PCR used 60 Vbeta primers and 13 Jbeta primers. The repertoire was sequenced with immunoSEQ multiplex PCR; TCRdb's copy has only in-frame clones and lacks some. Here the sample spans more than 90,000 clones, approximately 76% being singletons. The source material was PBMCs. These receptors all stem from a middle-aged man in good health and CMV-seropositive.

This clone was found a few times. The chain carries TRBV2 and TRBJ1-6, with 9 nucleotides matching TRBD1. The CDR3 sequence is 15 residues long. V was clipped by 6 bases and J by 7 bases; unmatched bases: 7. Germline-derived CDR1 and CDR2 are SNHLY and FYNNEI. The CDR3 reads CASRADRGMNSPLHF. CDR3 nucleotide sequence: TGTGCCAGCAGGGCCGACAGGGGGATGAATTCACCCCTCCACTTT. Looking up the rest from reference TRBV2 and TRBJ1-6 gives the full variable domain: EPEVTQTPSHQVTQMGQEVILRCVPISNHLYFYWYRQILGQKVEFLVSFYNNEISEKSEIFDDQFSVERPDGSNFTLKIRSTKLEDSAMYFCASRADRGMNSPLHFGNGTRLTVT.

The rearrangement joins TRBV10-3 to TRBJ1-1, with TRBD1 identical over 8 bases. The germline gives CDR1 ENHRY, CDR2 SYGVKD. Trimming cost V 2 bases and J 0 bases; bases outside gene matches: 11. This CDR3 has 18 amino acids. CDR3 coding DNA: TGTGCCATCAGTGAGCCGAGAAGGAACAGGGGGATGAACACTGAAGCTTTCTTT. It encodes CAISEPRRNRGMNTEAFF.

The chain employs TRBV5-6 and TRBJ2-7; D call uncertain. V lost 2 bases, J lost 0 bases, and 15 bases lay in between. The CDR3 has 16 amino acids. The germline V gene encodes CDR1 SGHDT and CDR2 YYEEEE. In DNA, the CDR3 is TGTGCCAGCAGCTTTTTCGTGAAAAGGAGCTCCTACGAGCAGTACTTC. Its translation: CASSFFVKRSSYEQYF.

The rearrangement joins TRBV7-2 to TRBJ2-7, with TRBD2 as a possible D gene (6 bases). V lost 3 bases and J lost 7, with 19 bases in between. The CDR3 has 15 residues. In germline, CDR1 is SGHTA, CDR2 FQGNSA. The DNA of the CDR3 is TGTGCCAGCAGCTTTGTCTGGGGGGTCCCGGGGGAGCAGTACTTC. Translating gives CASSFVWGVPGEQYF.

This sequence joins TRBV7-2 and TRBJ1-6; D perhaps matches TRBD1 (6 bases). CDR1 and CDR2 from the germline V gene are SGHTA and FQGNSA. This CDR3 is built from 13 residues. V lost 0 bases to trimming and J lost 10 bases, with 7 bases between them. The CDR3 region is CASSLAGGSPLHF. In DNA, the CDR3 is TGTGCCAGCAGCTTAGCAGGGGGATCACCCCTCCACTTT.

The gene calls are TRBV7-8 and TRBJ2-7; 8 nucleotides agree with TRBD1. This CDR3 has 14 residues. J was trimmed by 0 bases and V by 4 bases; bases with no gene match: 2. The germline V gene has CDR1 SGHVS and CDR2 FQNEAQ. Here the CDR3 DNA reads TGTGCCAGCAGCTGGGACAGGAGCTCCTACGAGCAGTACTTC. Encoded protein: CASSWDRSSYEQYF.

CDR3 region: CASSLDGPGYSYEQYF. The CDR3 DNA reads as TGTGCCAGCAGCTTAGATGGTCCAGGCTACTCCTACGAGCAGTACTTC. The chain joins TRBV11-2 to TRBJ2-7; D gene uncertain. The CDR3 covers 16 residues. The V gene's germline CDR1 is SGHAT and CDR2 FQNNGV. V gave up 0 bases and J gave up 0 bases, with 12 bases separating them.

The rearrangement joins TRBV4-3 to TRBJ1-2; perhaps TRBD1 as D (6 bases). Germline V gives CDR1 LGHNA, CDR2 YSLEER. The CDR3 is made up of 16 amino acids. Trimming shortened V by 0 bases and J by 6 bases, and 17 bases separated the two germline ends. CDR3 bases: TGCGCCAGCAGCCAAGATACCGGACAGACAGTTGATGGCTACACCTTC. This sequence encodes CASSQDTGQTVDGYTF.

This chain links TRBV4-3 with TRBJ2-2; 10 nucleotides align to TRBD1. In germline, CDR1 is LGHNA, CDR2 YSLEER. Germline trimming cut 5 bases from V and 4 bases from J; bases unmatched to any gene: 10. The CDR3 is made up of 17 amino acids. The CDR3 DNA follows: TGCGCCAGCAGCTACACTGACAGGGGGCAGGGCACCGGGGAGCTGTTTTTT. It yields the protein CASSYTDRGQGTGELFF.

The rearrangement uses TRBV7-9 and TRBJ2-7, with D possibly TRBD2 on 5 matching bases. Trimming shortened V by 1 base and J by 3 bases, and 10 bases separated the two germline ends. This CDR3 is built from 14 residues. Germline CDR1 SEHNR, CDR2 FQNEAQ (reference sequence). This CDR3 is CASSLGPGIYEQYF. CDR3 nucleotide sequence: TGTGCCAGCAGCTTAGGACCGGGAATCTACGAGCAGTACTTC.